The clone carrying this T cell receptor beta chain was recorded a few times. As yet, its antigen is unknown. This record comes from a study of response to subunit inactivated influenza vaccine. Broader study findings: The authors offered the suggestion that each seasonal influenza vaccination recruits few new T cells.

TCRdb re-analysed the RT-PCR reads in MiXCR, keeping a single row per CDR3 protein. The repertoire holds about 700,000 distinct CDR3 sequences, with over 11% as singletons. The source of this sequence is a man in his fifties who received an inactivated influenza vaccine. Sequenced here: PBMCs from blood, sampled 14 days before vaccination.

CDR3 sequence (DNA): TGCAGCGTTGCGCCTGGGCTGACTGAAGCTTTCTTT. Translating it yields CSVAPGLTEAFF. The rearrangement links TRBV29-1 to TRBJ1-1; no definite D call. Germline V gives CDR1 SQVTM, CDR2 ANQGSEA. This CDR3 is built from 12 residues. V lost 4 bases and J lost 5, with 11 bases in between.